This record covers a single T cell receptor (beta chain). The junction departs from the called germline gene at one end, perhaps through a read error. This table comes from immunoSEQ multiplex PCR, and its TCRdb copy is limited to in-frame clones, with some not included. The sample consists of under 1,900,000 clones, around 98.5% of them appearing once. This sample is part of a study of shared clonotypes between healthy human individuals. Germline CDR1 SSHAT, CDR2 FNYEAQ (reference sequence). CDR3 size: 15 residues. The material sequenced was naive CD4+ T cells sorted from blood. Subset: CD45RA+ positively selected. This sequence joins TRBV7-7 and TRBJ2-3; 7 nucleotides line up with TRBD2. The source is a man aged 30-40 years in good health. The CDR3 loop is CASSPSGLRGDTQYF. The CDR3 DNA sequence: TGTGCTAGCAGCCCCTCGGGACTAAGAGGAGATACGCAGTATTTT. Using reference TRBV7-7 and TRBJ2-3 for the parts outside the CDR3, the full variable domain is GAGVSQSPRYKVTKRGQDVTLRCDPISSHATLYWYQQALGQGPEFLTYFNYEAQPDKSGLPSDRFSAERPEGSISTLTIQRTEQRDSAMYRCASSPSGLRGDTQYFGPGTRLTVL.